The next 19 T cell receptor beta chains were all read from a single sample in a study of cytomegalovirus exposure and HLA in healthy donors. PCR amplification relied on 60 Vbeta primers (plus 13 Jbeta primers). Only in-frame clones appear in the TCRdb table, and some are missing; sequencing was by immunoSEQ multiplex PCR. The table includes about 160,000 clones, approximately 79% detected once. The sample comprised PBMCs. These receptors were obtained from a man aged 40-49 years in good health and CMV-seropositive.

Comments on this clone: The junction departs from the called germline gene at one end, perhaps through a read error. The chain combines TRBV7-9 with TRBJ2-2; D remains ambiguous. CDR1 is SEHNR, CDR2 FQNEAQ, per germline (reference sequence). This CDR3 comprises 17 residues. The DNA for the CDR3 is TGTTCCAGCAGCTTAAGTCCCAACTATCCGAACACCGGGGAGCTGTTTTTT. As protein: CSSSLSPNYPNTGELFF.

The chain uses TRBV7-2 and TRBJ2-2; weak D call: TRBD1 (6 bases). Germline values: CDR1 SGHTA, CDR2 FQGNSA. The CDR3 totals 15 residues. V was trimmed by 2 bases and J by 7 bases, leaving 14 bases between them. CDR3 in amino acids: CASSLWGRWVGELFF. In nucleotides, the CDR3 is TGTGCCAGCAGCTTATGGGGGCGGTGGGTCGGGGAGCTGTTTTTT.

This clone was seen more than once but under ten times. The rearrangement links TRBV28 to TRBJ1-2; D is unresolved. V lost 6 bases to trimming and J lost 6 bases, with 11 bases between them. CDR3 size: 12 residues. Germline V lookup: CDR1 MDHEN, CDR2 SYDVKM. The CDR3 spells CASSLQAHGYTF. CDR3 DNA: TGTGCCAGCAGCCTCCAGGCCCATGGCTACACCTTC.

The chain couples TRBV4-2 to TRBJ1-1; 8 positions agree with TRBD1. Germline loops: CDR1 LGHNA, CDR2 YNFKEQ. V gave up 2 bases and J gave up 1 base; unmatched junction bases: 3. CDR3 length: 15 amino acids. CDR3 nucleotides: TGTGCCAGCAGCCAAACCGGACAGGGGAACACTGAAGCTTTCTTT. Protein sequence: CASSQTGQGNTEAFF.

This clone has a single count. The chain employs TRBV7-9 and TRBJ2-3; D not resolved. The CDR3 runs 13 residues. The germline V gene encodes CDR1 SEHNR and CDR2 FQNEAQ (reference sequence). Trimming cost V 0 bases and J 5 bases, with 6 bases left between them. The CDR3 DNA follows: TGTGCCAGCAGCTTAGCGCCGGGAGATACGCAGTATTTT. This gives the protein CASSLAPGDTQYF. The whole variable domain, remainder taken from reference TRBV7-9 and TRBJ2-3, is DTGVSQNPRHKITKRGQNVTFRCDPISEHNRLYWYRQTLGQGPEFLTYFQNEAQLEKSRLLSDRFSAERPKGSFSTLEIQRTEQGDSAMYLCASSLAPGDTQYFGPGTRLTVL.

The chain recombines TRBV27 with TRBJ2-4, with D unresolved. Trimming cost V 9 bases and J 2 bases, with 14 bases left between them. The CDR3 totals 14 residues. CDR1 and CDR2 (germline): MNHEY, SMNVEV (reference sequence). Here the CDR3 DNA reads TGTGCCAGAGAAAACGGGTTTCCCAAAAACATTCAGTACTTC. This gives the protein CARENGFPKNIQYF.

Only a few counts were recorded for this clone. The V call is TRBV25-1, the J call TRBJ2-7; weak D call: TRBD2 (6 bases). The CDR3 runs 17 residues. Germline values: CDR1 MGHDK, CDR2 SYGVNS. Trimming took off 0 bases at V and 0 bases at J, with 15 bases between the two ends. The CDR3 is CASSEYQRGSNSYEQYF. The CDR3, as DNA: TGTGCCAGCAGTGAATATCAACGGGGGTCAAACTCCTACGAGCAGTACTTC.

The chain has TRBV11-1 and TRBJ2-3, with 7 bases fitting TRBD2. Germline V gene data show CDR1 as SGHAT and CDR2 as FQDESV (reference sequence). The CDR3 totals 15 residues. V was clipped by 7 bases and J by 5 bases; unmatched bases: 12. CDR3 amino acids: CASNQAGPRGDTQYF. CDR3 nucleotide sequence: TGTGCCAGCAACCAAGCGGGACCCCGGGGAGATACGCAGTATTTT.

The rearrangement joins TRBV7-2 to TRBJ2-2; unclear D gene. The CDR3 has 15 amino acids. Germline V gene data show CDR1 as SGHTA and CDR2 as FQGNSA. V dropped 3 bases and J dropped 1 base, with 9 bases sitting between them. The CDR3 here is CASSLRRMNTGELFF. The DNA of the CDR3 is TGTGCCAGCAGCTTGCGGCGGATGAACACCGGGGAGCTGTTTTTT.

The chain couples TRBV7-9 to TRBJ1-4, with D possibly being TRBD1 (5 bases). The CDR3 spans 15 residues. Germline V CDR1 and CDR2: SEHNR, FQNEAQ (reference sequence). V gave up 4 bases and J gave up 4 bases, with 13 bases separating them. The CDR3 region is CASSSPGLVNEKLFF. The CDR3, as DNA: TGTGCCAGCAGCTCCCCGGGACTGGTTAATGAAAAACTGTTTTTT.

This chain joins TRBV6-4 and TRBJ1-1, with 11 bases that match TRBD1. This CDR3 spans 13 amino acids. V trimming: 5 bases; J trimming: 5 bases; junction bases outside the gene matches: 1. Germline V gene sequence: CDR1 MRHNA, CDR2 SNTAGT. CDR3 nucleotides: TGTGCCAGCAGTAGGGACAGGGGGACTGAAGCTTTCTTT. It encodes CASSRDRGTEAFF.

J is TRBJ2-2 and V is TRBV7-3; 8 nucleotides match TRBD1. CDR1 and CDR2 (germline): SGHTA, FQGTGA. J gave up 3 bases and V 5 bases, and 2 bases lay outside the gene matches. CDR3 size: 14 residues. Written as DNA, the CDR3 is TGTGCCAGCAGCGCGACAGGGGACACCGGGGAGCTGTTTTTT. Residues: CASSATGDTGELFF.

This chain joins TRBV15 and TRBJ1-2, with TRBD1 as a possible D gene (5 bases). Germline CDR1 and CDR2: LNHNV and YYDKDF (reference sequence). The CDR3 is 13 residues long. Trimming left V 3 bases short and J 4 bases short, with 9 bases between. In DNA form, the CDR3 reads TGTGCCACCAGCAGGGGGCTCGGCTATGGCTACACCTTC. Protein: CATSRGLGYGYTF.

The V call is TRBV7-9, the J call TRBJ1-2, with D possibly TRBD1 on 6 matching bases. The length of the CDR3 is 14 residues. V lost 6 bases to trimming and J lost 7 bases, with 18 bases between them. Germline V CDR1 and CDR2: SEHNR, FQNEAQ (reference sequence). The CDR3 protein is CASRSEGVLAGYTF. The CDR3 DNA sequence: TGTGCCAGCAGATCAGAGGGGGTTCTAGCTGGCTACACCTTC.

This sequence joins TRBV2 and TRBJ1-2; the D gene is possibly TRBD1 (5 bases). CDR1 SNHLY and CDR2 FYNNEI come from the germline V gene. CDR3 length: 14 residues. The V gene lost 3 bases and the J gene lost 1 base, with 9 bases spanning the gap. This CDR3 is CASSESGFNYGYTF. The CDR3 DNA follows: TGTGCCAGCAGTGAGTCAGGGTTTAACTATGGCTACACCTTC.

This clone has a handful of counts. This chain links TRBV18 with TRBJ1-5, with 7 bases identical to TRBD1. This CDR3 region has 16 residues. Looked up from germline, CDR1 is KGHSH and CDR2 is LQKENI. The V and J ends lost 3 bases and 3 bases, in that order; junction bases with no gene match: 8. The CDR3 is CASSPSGTASNQPQHF. The DNA for the CDR3 is TGTGCCAGCTCACCTTCCGGGACAGCTTCCAATCAGCCCCAGCATTTT.

In this sample, this clone turned up a few times. The chain links TRBV19 to TRBJ1-6, with 8 bases aligning to TRBD1. CDR3 length: 14 residues. After removal of 10 bases from V and 9 bases from J, the junction contained 11 bases not matched to a gene. CDR1 is LNHDA, CDR2 SQIVND, per germline (reference sequence). The CDR3 DNA reads TGTGCCACCATTGGACAGGGTGAGAGTTCACCCCTCCACTTT. Protein sequence: CATIGQGESSPLHF.

The rearrangement uses TRBV9 and TRBJ2-3, with a possible D match to TRBD1 (5 bases). Germline V gene data show CDR1 as SGDLS and CDR2 as YYNGEE. Trimming removed 0 bases from V and 2 bases from J, with 10 bases in between. This CDR3 region has 15 residues. The CDR3 region is CASSVVAGITDTQYF. The CDR3 DNA is TGTGCCAGCAGCGTAGTGGCAGGGATCACAGATACGCAGTATTTT. The whole variable domain, remainder taken from reference TRBV9 and TRBJ2-3, is DSGVTQTPKHLITATGQRVTLRCSPRSGDLSVYWYQQSLDQGLQFLIQYYNGEERAKGNILERFSAQQFPDLHSELNLSSLELGDSALYFCASSVVAGITDTQYFGPGTRLTVL.

This clone was seen a single time. One end of the junction varies from germline; a read error may be responsible. The chain couples TRBV7-7 to TRBJ2-7; D is undetermined. Germline V gene data show CDR1 as SSHAT and CDR2 as FNYEAQ (reference sequence). The CDR3 extends over 16 amino acids. CDR3 DNA: TGTGCTAGCAGCTATTTCAAGCAGAAGGCGGCATACGAGCAGTACTTC. It specifies CASSYFKQKAAYEQYF.